This T cell receptor (beta chain) appears in the sequencing data of a study of blood T cells in healthy people across ages. The individuals who served as donors were healthy Caucasians living in Russia, aged roughly 6 to 90. Alongside a J-beta primer mix, a sample-barcoded 5' primer served in a second PCR lasting roughly 7 to 11 cycles. TCRdb re-derived calls from the 5' RACE reads in MiXCR, one entry per CDR3 protein. The table records 1.5 million to 2 million distinct CDR3 sequences, roughly 27% of them present only once. CDR1 is SGHTA and CDR2 is FQGNSA in the germline V gene. Trimming removed 8 bases from V and 6 bases from J; junction bases left unmatched: 6. The CDR3 is made up of 13 amino acids. Regarding the study as a whole: While age rose, TCR beta diversity per million T cells dropped in a roughly linear way. PBMCs went unsorted, and a conclusive naive versus antigen-experienced comparison was therefore prevented. Any changes in expanded clonotypes were possibly confounded, as donor CMV status remained unknown.

Only a few counts were recorded for this clonotype. The antigen is unknown. The sequence derives from a woman under 40 in good health. The V and J genes are TRBV7-2 and TRBJ2-3; 9 positions match TRBD1. The sequenced material came from blood. This CDR3 reads CASRDRVVDTQYF. CDR3 in DNA: TGTGCCAGCCGGGACAGGGTTGTCGATACGCAGTATTTT.